This entry is about one TCR beta chain. Only in-frame clones appear in the TCRdb table, and some are missing; sequencing was by immunoSEQ multiplex PCR. The sample contains some 350,000 clones, about 90% of which appear only once. These data originate in a study of blood T cell repertoires in COVID-19. About the study: COVID-19 samples, acute and convalescent, were from the United States, Italy and Spain. Sample material is recorded as cDNA or gDNA derived from T cells, B-cell-depleted T cells, or PBMCs.

V was clipped by 1 base and J by 4 bases, with 10 bases between them. In germline, CDR1 is SGHTA, CDR2 FQGNSA. The CDR3 is 14 amino acids. What was sequenced was peripheral blood. This sequence originates from a woman aged 18-29 years who had recovered from COVID-19. The chain uses TRBV7-2 and TRBJ1-2; no definite D call. The CDR3 loop is CASSLVADSYGYTF. CDR3 sequence (DNA): TGTGCCAGCAGCTTAGTTGCGGATAGCTATGGCTACACCTTC.